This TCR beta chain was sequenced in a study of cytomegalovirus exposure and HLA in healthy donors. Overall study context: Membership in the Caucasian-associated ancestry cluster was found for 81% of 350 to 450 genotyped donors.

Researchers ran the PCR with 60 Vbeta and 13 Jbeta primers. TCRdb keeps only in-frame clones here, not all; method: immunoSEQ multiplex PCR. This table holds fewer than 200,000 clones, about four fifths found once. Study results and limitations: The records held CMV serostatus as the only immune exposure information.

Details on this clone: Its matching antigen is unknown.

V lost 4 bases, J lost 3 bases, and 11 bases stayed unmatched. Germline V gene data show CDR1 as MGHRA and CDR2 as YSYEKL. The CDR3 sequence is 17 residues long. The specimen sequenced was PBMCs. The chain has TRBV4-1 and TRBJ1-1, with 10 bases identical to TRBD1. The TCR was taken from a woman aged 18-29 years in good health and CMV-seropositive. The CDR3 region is CASSRTGQGSLDTEAFF. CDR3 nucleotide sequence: TGCGCCAGCAGCCGAACGGGACAGGGGAGTTTGGACACTGAAGCTTTCTTT.